What follows is one T cell receptor (beta chain) and its context. CDR3 length: 15 residues. V was pared by 4 bases and J by 3 bases, with 16 bases between. The germline gives CDR1 SGHRS, CDR2 YFSETQ. This entry belongs to a study of T cell changes during pregnancy in multiple sclerosis. Produced via immunoSEQ multiplex PCR; TCRdb's table is partial and in-frame only. The repertoire holds more than 30,000 clones, 90% seen once, with around 0.62% in the top ten. This sequence joins TRBV5-1 and TRBJ1-1, with a tentative D call TRBD1 (6 bases). Sequencing used CD4+ T cells from peripheral blood mononuclear cells, obtained in the third trimester of pregnancy. This receptor was obtained from a female donor in good health, enrolled as a control in a pregnancy study. The CDR3 DNA follows: TGCGCCAGCAGCCACGGGAACAGGGCGTACACTGAAGCTTTCTTT. It specifies CASSHGNRAYTEAFF.